This TCR beta chain was sequenced during a study of cytomegalovirus exposure and HLA in healthy donors. General study results and limits: Judged likely to be a sequencing artifact was a cluster of highly shared sequence variants.

Details on this clone: What it binds is not known.

Researchers ran the PCR with 60 Vbeta and 13 Jbeta primers. Clones were read by immunoSEQ multiplex PCR, and TCRdb kept only the in-frame ones, dropping some. The sample includes 150,000 to 200,000 clones, 70% to 90% of them seen just once. The CDR3 spans 14 residues. Germline values: CDR1 SGHRS, CDR2 YFSETQ. V shed 0 bases and J shed 7 bases, with 11 bases lying between them. The clonotype was recovered from a woman aged 25 to 45 in good health and CMV-seronegative. What was sequenced was PBMCs. The chain combines TRBV5-1 with TRBJ1-5; D might be TRBD1 (5 bases). CDR3 region: CASSLGQGSQPQHF. As DNA, the CDR3 is TGCGCCAGCAGCTTGGGTCAGGGTTCGCAGCCCCAGCATTTT.